This T cell receptor beta chain derives from a study of vaccination effects on CD4 cells after COVID-19. Whole-study context: The post-vaccine samples were taken, at the median, 72 days after the second dose.

CDR3 size: 15 residues. The V gene's germline CDR1 is MNHNY and CDR2 SVGAGI (reference sequence). Losses at the gene ends were 6 bases for V and 4 bases for J; bases not matched to a gene: 9. Viral peptide pools were used in the ViraFEST assay to expand antigen-specific CD4+ T cells, and sequencing came afterward. On roughly day 10 of culture, CD4+ T cells were separated out. Subjects were given two BNT162b2 or mRNA-1273 vaccine doses. Around 2.1 million PBMC per well were cultured with around 11 IU/ml IL-2 and roughly 10 ug/ml peptides. A half-medium replacement with IL-2 medium was carried out on days 3 and 7. Worth noting for this clone: Its antigen is not identified.

Some clones are missing from TCRdb's copy, which holds only in-frame ones; the method was immunoSEQ multiplex PCR. Of about 66,000 clones detected, approximately 76% appear once; the ten largest clones hold around 0.9%. The receptor comes from a human donor who received a COVID-19 vaccine. This specimen consisted of CD4+ T cells from PBMCs cultured with HCoV-OC43 spike peptides, obtained after COVID-19 vaccination. The subset: HCoV-OC43 spike overlapping peptide pool stimulation. The V and J genes are TRBV6-6 and TRBJ1-5; the match to TRBD1 covers 7 bases. The CDR3 region has the DNA TGTGCCAGCAGATCGGGACAGACACAGAATCAGCCCCAGCATTTT. It specifies CASRSGQTQNQPQHF.